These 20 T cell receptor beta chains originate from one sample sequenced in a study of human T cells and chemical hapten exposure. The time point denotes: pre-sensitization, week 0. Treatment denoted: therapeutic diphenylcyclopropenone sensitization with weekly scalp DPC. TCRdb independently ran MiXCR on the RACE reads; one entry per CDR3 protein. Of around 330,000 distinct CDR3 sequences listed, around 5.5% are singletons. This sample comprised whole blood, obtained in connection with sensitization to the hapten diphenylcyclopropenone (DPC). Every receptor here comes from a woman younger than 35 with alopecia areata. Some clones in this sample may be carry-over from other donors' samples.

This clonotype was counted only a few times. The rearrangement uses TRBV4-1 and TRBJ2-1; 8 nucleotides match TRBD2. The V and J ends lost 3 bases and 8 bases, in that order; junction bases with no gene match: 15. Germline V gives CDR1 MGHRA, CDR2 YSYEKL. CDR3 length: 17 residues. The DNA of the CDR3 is TGCGCCAGCAGCCATCCCTCTGGAACGGGGGGGCTTTATGAGCAGTTCTTC. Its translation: CASSHPSGTGGLYEQFF.

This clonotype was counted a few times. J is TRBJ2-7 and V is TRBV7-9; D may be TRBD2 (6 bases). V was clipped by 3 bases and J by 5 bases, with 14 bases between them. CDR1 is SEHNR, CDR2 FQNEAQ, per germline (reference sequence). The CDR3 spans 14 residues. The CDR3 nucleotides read TGTGCCAGCAGCTTCCGGGACGGGGGTGACGAGCAGTACTTC. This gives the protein CASSFRDGGDEQYF.

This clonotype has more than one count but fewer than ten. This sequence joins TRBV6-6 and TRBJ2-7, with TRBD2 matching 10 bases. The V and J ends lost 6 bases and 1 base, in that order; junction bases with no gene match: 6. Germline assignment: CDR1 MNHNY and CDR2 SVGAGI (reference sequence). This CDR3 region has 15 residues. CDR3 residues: CASRYSGGTSYEQYF. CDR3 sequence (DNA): TGTGCCAGCAGGTATAGCGGGGGGACTTCCTACGAGCAGTACTTC.

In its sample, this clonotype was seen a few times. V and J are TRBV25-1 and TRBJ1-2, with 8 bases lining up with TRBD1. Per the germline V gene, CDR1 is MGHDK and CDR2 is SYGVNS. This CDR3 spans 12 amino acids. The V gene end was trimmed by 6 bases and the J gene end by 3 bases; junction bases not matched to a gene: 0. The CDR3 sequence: CASRQGDYGYTF. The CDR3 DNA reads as TGTGCCAGCAGACAGGGGGACTATGGCTACACCTTC.

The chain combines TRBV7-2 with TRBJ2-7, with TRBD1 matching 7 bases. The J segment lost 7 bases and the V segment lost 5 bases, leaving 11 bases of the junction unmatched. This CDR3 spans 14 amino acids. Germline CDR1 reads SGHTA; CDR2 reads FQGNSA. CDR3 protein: CASSRDRDSEEQYF. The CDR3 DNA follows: TGTGCCAGCAGCCGAGACCGGGACAGTGAAGAGCAGTACTTC.

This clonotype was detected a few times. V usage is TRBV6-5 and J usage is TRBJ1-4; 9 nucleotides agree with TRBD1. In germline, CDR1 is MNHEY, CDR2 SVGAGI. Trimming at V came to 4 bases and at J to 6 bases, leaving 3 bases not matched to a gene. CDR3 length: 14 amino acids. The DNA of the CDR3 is TGTGCCAGCAGTTCACAGGGGGCGGATGAAAAACTGTTTTTT. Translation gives CASSSQGADEKLFF.

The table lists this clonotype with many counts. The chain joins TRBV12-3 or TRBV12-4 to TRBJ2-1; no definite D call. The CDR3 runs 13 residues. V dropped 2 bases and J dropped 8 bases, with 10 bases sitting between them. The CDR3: CASSLIQNDEQFF. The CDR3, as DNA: TGTGCCAGCAGTTTAATTCAGAATGATGAGCAGTTCTTC.

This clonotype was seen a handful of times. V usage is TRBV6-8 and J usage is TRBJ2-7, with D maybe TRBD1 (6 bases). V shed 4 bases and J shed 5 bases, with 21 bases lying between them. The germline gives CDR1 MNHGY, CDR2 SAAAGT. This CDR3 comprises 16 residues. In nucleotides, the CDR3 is TGTGCCAGCAGTTGTCTAGTGTGGGTCAGGGGAGACGAGCAGTACTTC. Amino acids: CASSCLVWVRGDEQYF.

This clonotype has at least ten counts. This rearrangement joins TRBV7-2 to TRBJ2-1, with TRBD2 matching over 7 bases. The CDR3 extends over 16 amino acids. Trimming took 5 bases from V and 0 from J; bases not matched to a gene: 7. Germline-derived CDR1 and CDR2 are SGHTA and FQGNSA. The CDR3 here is CASSLDPSGSYNEQFF. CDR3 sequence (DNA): TGTGCCAGCAGCCTAGACCCTAGCGGCTCCTACAATGAGCAGTTCTTC.

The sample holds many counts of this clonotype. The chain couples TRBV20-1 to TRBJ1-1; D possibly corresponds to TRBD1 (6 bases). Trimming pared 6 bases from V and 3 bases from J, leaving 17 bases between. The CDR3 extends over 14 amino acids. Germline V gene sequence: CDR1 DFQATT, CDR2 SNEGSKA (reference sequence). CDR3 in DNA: TGCAGTGCCAGAACGACAGGATCGGACACTGAAGCTTTCTTT. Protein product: CSARTTGSDTEAFF.

The DNA of the CDR3 is TGTGCCAGCTTCTCACCGGGATCCGGACCCTACGAGCAGTACTTC. Encoded protein: CASFSPGSGPYEQYF. This sequence joins TRBV6-2 or TRBV6-3 and TRBJ2-7; maybe TRBD2 (5 bases). There are 15 residues in the CDR3. The germline V gene has CDR1 MNHEY and CDR2 SVGEGT. Trimming took off 8 bases at V and 2 bases at J, with 19 bases between the two ends.

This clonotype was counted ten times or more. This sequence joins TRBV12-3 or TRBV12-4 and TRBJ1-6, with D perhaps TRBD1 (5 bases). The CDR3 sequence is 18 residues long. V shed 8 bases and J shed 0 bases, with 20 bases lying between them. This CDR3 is CASSRPGVGLSYNSPLHF. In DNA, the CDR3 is TGTGCCAGCTCCCGCCCGGGGGTAGGACTCTCCTATAATTCACCCCTCCACTTT.

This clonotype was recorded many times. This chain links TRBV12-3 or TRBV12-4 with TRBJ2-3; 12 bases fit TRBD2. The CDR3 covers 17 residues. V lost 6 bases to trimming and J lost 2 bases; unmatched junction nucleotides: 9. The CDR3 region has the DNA TGTGCCAGCAGGACCATACTAGCGGGGGGTACCACAGATACGCAGTATTTT. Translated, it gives CASRTILAGGTTDTQYF.

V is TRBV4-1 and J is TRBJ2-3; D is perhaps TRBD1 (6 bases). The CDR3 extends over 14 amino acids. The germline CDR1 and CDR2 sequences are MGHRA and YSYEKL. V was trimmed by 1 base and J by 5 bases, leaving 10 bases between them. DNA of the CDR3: TGCGCCAGCAGCCAAGGACAGGATTTAGATACGCAGTATTTT. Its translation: CASSQGQDLDTQYF.

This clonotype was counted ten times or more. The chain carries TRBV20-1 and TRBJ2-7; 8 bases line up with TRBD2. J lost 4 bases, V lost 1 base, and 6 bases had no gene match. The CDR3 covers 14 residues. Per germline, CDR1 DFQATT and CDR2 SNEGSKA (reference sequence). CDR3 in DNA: TGCAGTGCTAGAGGACTAGCGACAATTTACGAGCAGTACTTC. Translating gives CSARGLATIYEQYF.

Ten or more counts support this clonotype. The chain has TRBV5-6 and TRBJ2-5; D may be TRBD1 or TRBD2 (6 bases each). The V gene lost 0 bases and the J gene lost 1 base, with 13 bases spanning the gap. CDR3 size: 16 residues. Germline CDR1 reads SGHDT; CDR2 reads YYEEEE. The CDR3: CASSLAGGGPQETQYF. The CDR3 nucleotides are TGTGCCAGCAGCTTGGCAGGAGGGGGGCCCCAAGAGACCCAGTACTTC. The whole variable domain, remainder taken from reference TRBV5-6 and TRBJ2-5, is DAGVTQSPTHLIKTRGQQVTLRCSPKSGHDTVSWYQQALGQGPQFIFQYYEEEERQRGNFPDRFSGHQFPNYSSELNVNALLLGDSALYLCASSLAGGGPQETQYFGPGTRLLVL.

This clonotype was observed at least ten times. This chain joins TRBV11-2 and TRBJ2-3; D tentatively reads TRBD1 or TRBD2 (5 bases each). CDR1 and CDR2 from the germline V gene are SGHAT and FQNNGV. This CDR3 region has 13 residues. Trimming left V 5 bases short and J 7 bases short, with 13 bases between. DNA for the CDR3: TGTGCCAGCAGCCGGGACCGTTTAAATACGCAGTATTTT. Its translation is CASSRDRLNTQYF.

Here the CDR3 reads CASSLGAGMGNTIYF. In DNA form, the CDR3 reads TGCGCCAGCAGCTTGGGAGCCGGGATGGGAAACACCATATATTTT. This chain connects TRBV5-1 to TRBJ1-3, with D unclear. Looked up from germline, CDR1 is SGHRS and CDR2 is YFSETQ. With 0 bases removed from V and 4 bases from J, the gap between germline ends came to 11 bases. CDR3 length equals 15 residues. The variable domain in full, with the rest retrieved from reference TRBV5-1 and TRBJ1-3, is KAGVTQTPRYLIKTRGQQVTLSCSPISGHRSVSWYQQTPGQGLQFLFEYFSETQRNKGNFPGRFSGRQFSNSRSEMNVSTLELGDSALYLCASSLGAGMGNTIYFGEGSWLTVV.

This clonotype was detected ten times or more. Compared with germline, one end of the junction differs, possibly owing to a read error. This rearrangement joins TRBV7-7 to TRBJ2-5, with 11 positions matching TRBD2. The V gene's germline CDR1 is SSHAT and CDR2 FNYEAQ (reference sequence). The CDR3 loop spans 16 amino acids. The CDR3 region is CASSPTSGGGEETQYF. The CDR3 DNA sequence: TGTGCTAGCAGCCCTACTAGCGGGGGAGGTGAAGAGACCCAGTACTTC.

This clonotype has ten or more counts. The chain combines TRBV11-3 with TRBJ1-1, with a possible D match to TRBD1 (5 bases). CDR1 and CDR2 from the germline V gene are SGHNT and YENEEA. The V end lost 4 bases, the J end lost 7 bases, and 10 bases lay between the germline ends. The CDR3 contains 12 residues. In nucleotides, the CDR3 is TGTGCCAGCAGCTCGGACACAAGTGAAGCTTTCTTT. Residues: CASSSDTSEAFF.